The source of this T cell receptor beta chain is a study of beta chain features in type 1 diabetes. Study-wide context: No patient-donor differences in age, gender, total cells or subset yield.

General study points: A PCR bias possibly favoring shorter templates would apply equally to patients and controls. Moderate but significant shortening of TCRB CDR3s was recorded in all four CD4+ subsets from Type 1 diabetes patients.

Remarks on this clone: Its antigen is still unknown.

The V end lost 5 bases, the J end lost 4 bases, and 17 bases lay between the germline ends. This CDR3 contains 15 residues. Germline V gene lookup returns CDR1 MNHNY and CDR2 SVGAGI (reference sequence). Isolated RNA was reverse transcribed in full, so expressed TCRB transcripts were sequenced. TCRdb keeps only in-frame clones here, not all; method: immunoSEQ multiplex PCR. The profile shows under 300,000 clones, roughly 11% of them singletons. This sequence was found in a man aged 25-40 years with type 1 diabetes. The sequenced material came from naive CD4+ T cells from blood. The V and J genes are TRBV6-6 and TRBJ2-5, with D perhaps TRBD2 (6 bases). The CDR3 protein is CASSADYSGGETQYF. The CDR3 DNA follows: TGTGCCAGCAGTGCAGACTATAGCGGAGGAGAGACCCAGTACTTC.